This T cell receptor (beta chain) comes out of a study of shared clonotypes between healthy human individuals. Assay used: immunoSEQ multiplex PCR; TCRdb lists only in-frame clones, some missing. Of about 2 million clones listed, roughly 96% were seen once; the top ten hold under 0.15%. Germline values: CDR1 SGHRS, CDR2 YFSETQ. Trimming took off 7 bases at V and 3 bases at J, with 11 bases between the two ends. There are 13 residues in the CDR3. The chain joins TRBV5-1 to TRBJ1-3; D not certain. Sequencing was performed on naive CD4+ T cells sorted from blood. Subset here: CD45RA+ positively selected. The clonotype comes from a man between 18 and 29 years old in good health. In nucleotides, the CDR3 is TGCGCCAGCTCCGGCCCCCTTGGAAACACCATATATTTT. Amino acids: CASSGPLGNTIYF.